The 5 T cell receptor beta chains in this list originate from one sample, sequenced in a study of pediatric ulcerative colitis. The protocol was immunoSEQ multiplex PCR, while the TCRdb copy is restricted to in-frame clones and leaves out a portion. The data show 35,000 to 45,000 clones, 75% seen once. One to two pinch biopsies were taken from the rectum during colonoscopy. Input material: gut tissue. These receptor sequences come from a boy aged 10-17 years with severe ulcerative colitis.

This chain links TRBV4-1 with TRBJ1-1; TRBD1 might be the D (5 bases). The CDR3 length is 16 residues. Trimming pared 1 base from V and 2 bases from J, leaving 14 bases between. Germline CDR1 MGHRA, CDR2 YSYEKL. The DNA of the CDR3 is TGCGCCAGCAGCCAAGTGAGGGAGACAGCCAACACTGAAGCTTTCTTT. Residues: CASSQVRETANTEAFF.

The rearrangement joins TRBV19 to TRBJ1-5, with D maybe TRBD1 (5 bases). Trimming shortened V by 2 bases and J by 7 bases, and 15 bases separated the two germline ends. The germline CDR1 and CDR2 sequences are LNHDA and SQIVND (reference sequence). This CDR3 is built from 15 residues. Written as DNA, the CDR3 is TGTGCCAGTAGTATAATGTTGGGCAAGGGGCAGCCCCAGCATTTT. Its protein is CASSIMLGKGQPQHF.

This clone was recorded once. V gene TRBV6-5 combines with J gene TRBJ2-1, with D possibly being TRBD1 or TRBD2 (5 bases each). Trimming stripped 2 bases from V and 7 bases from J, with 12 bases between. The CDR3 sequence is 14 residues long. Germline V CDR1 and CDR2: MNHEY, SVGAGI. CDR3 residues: CASSYGDAGNEQFF. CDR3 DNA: TGTGCCAGCAGTTACGGGGACGCCGGGAATGAGCAGTTCTTC.

The CDR3 loop is CATSRGQSNSPLHF. Here the CDR3 DNA reads TGTGCCACCAGCAGAGGACAGTCAAATTCACCCCTCCACTTT. The chain carries TRBV15 and TRBJ1-6; TRBD1 might be the D (5 bases). Germline loops: CDR1 LNHNV, CDR2 YYDKDF (reference sequence). This CDR3 has 14 amino acids. V shed 1 base and J shed 7 bases, with 8 bases lying between them. Complete variable domain (other parts from reference TRBV15 and TRBJ1-6): DAMVIQNPRYQVTQFGKPVTLSCSQTLNHNVMYWYQQKSSQAPKLLFHYYDKDFNNEADTPDNFQSRRPNTSFCFLDIRSPGLGDTAMYLCATSRGQSNSPLHFGNGTRLTVT.

The CDR3 region has the DNA TGTGCCAGCAGCCCGGACACTCTTGGCTACACCTTC. Protein: CASSPDTLGYTF. The rearrangement joins TRBV5-5 to TRBJ1-2; tentative D call: TRBD1 (5 bases). V shed 4 bases and J shed 7 bases, with 11 bases lying between them. The CDR3 totals 12 residues. The germline V gene has CDR1 SGHKS and CDR2 YYEKEE (reference sequence). The entire variable domain, with the rest obtained from reference TRBV5-5 and TRBJ1-2, is as follows: DAGVTQSPTHLIKTRGQQVTLRCSPISGHKSVSWYQQVLGQGPQFIFQYYEKEERGRGNFPDRFSARQFPNYSSELNVNALLLGDSALYLCASSPDTLGYTFGSGTRLTVV.